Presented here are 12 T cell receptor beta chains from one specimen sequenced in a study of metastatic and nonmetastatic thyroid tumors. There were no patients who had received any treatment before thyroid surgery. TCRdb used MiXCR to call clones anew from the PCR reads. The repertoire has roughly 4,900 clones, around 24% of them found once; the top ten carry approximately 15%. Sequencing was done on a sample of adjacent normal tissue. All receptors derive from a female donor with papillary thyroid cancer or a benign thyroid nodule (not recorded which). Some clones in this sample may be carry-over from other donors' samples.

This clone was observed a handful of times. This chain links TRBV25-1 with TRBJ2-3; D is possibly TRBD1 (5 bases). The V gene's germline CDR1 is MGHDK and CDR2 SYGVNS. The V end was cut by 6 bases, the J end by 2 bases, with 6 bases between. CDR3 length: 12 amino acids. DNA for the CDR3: TGTGCCAGCAGGGACATCACAGATACGCAGTATTTT. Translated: CASRDITDTQYF. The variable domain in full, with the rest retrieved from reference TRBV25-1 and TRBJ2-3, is EADIYQTPRYLVIGTGKKITLECSQTMGHDKMYWYQQDPGMELHLIHYSYGVNSTEKGDLSSESTVSRIRTEHFPLTLESARPSHTSQYLCASRDITDTQYFGPGTRLTVL.

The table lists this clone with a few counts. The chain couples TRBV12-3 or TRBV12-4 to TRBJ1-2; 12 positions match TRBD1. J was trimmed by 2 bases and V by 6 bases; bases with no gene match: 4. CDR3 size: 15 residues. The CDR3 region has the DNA TGTGCCAGCAGCGGGACAGGGGGCGGGAACTATGGCTACACCTTC. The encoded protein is CASSGTGGGNYGYTF.

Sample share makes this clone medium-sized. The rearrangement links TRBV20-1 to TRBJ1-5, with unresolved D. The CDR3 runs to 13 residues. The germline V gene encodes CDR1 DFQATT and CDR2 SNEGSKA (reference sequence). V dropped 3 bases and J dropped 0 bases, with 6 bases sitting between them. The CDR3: CSARRDSNQPQHF. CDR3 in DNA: TGCAGTGCTAGGAGGGATAGCAATCAGCCCCAGCATTTT.

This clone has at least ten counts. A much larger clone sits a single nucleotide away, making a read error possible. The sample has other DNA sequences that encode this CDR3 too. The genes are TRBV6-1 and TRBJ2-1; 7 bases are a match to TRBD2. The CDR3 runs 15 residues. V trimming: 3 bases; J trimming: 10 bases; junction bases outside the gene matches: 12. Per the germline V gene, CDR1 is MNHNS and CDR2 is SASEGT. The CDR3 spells CASSDRLAGDREQFF. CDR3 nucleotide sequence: TGTGCCAGCAGTGACCGACTGGCGGGAGATCGGGAGCAGTTCTTC.

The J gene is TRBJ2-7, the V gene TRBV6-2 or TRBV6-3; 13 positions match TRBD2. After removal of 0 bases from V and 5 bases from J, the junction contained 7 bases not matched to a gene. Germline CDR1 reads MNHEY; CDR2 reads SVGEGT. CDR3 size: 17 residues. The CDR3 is CASSYSQRTSGRHEQYF. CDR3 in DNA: TGTGCCAGCAGTTACTCTCAAAGGACTAGCGGGAGACACGAGCAGTACTTC.

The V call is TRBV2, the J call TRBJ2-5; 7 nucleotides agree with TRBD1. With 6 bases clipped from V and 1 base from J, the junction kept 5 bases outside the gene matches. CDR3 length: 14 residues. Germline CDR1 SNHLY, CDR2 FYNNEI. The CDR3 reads CASRTGTSQETQYF. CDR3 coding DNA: TGTGCCAGCAGGACAGGGACCTCCCAAGAGACCCAGTACTTC.

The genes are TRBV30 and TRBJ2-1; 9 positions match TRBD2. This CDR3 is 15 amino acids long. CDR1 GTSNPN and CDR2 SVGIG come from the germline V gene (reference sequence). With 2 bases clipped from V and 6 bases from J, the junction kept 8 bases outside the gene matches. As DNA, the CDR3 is TGTGCCTGGAGTCTTAGCGGGAGTACCCGCAATGAGCAGTTCTTC. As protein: CAWSLSGSTRNEQFF.

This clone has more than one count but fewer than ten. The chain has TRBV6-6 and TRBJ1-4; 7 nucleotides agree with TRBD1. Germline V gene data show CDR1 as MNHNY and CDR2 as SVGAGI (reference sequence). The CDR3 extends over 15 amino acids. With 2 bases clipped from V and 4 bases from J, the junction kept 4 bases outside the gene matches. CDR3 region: CASSYQGGINEKLFF. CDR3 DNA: TGTGCCAGCAGTTACCAGGGGGGAATTAATGAAAAACTGTTTTTT.

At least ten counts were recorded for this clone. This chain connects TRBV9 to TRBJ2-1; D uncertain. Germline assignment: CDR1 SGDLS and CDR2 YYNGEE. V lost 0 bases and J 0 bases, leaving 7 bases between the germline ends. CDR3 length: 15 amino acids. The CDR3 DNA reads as TGTGCCAGCAGCGTAGGTCCGAGCTCCTACAATGAGCAGTTCTTC. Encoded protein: CASSVGPSSYNEQFF.

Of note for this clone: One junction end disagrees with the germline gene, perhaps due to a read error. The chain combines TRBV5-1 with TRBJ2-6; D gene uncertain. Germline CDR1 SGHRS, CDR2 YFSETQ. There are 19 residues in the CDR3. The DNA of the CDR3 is TGCGCCAGCAGCTTGGCCTGTTGCAGAAGAAACTCTGTGGCCAACGTCCTGACTTTC. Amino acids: CASSLACCRRNSVANVLTF.

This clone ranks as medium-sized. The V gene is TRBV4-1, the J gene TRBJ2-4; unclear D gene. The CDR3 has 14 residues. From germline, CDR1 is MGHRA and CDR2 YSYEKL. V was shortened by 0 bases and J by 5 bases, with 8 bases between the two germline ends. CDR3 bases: TGCGCCAGCAGCCAAGAATACGTCCAAAACATTCAGTACTTC. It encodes CASSQEYVQNIQYF.

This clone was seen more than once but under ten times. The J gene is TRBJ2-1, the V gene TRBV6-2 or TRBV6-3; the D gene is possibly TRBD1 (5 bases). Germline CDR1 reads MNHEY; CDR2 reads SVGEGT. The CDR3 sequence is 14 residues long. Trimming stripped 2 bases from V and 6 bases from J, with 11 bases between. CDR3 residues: CASSYALGVNEQFF. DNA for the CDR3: TGTGCCAGCAGTTACGCTCTAGGGGTCAATGAGCAGTTCTTC.